This T cell receptor (beta chain) originates from a study of cytomegalovirus exposure and HLA in healthy donors. For the study at large: Tens of millions of unique TCRs from HLA-typed donors made up an early data release. Across a few hundred genotyped donors, over 70% landed in the Caucasian-associated ancestry cluster.

Germline V gives CDR1 SGHDT, CDR2 YYEEEE. Trimming removed 4 bases from V and 3 bases from J, with 8 bases in between. The CDR3 is 13 amino acids. Notes on the study in general: A later analysis associated 16,951 TCR beta sequences with HLA alleles at a 0.05 false discovery rate.

The donors were healthy bone marrow donors. The primer mix had 60 Vbeta and 13 Jbeta primers. Assay used: immunoSEQ multiplex PCR; TCRdb lists only in-frame clones, some missing. The sample lists over 100,000 clones, 50% to 75% occurring once. With respect to this clone: Its antigen is unidentified.

The clonotype originates from a woman aged 40 to 50 in good health and CMV-seropositive. The chain recombines TRBV5-6 with TRBJ2-1; D gene unclear. Specimen: PBMCs. In DNA form, the CDR3 reads TGTGCCAGCAGCCGGTCGAACTACAATGAGCAGTTCTTC. Protein: CASSRSNYNEQFF. The whole variable domain, remainder taken from reference TRBV5-6 and TRBJ2-1, is DAGVTQSPTHLIKTRGQQVTLRCSPKSGHDTVSWYQQALGQGPQFIFQYYEEEERQRGNFPDRFSGHQFPNYSSELNVNALLLGDSALYLCASSRSNYNEQFFGPGTRLTVL.